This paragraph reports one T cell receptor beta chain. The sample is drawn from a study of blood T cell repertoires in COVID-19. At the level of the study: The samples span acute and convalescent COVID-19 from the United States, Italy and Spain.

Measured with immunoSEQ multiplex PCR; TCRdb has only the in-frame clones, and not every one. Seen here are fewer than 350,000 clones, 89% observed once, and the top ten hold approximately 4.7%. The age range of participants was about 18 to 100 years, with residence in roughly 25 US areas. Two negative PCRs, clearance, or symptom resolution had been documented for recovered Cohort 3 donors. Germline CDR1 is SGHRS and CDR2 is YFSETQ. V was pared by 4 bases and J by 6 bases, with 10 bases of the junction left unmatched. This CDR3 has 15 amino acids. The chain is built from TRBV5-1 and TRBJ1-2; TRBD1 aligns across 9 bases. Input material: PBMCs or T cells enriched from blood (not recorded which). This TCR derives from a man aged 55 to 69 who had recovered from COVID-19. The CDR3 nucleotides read TGCGCCAGCAGCACGAGTGGACAGGGGAGAGATGGCTACACCTTC. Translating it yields CASSTSGQGRDGYTF.